The rows below give T cell receptor beta chains drawn from one sample of a study of cytomegalovirus exposure and HLA in healthy donors. The assay was immunoSEQ multiplex PCR, and TCRdb's table has in-frame clones only and misses some. This table has some 190,000 clones, about 82% appearing once. Sequencing used PBMCs. The receptor set was obtained from a man between 18 and 29 years old in good health and CMV-seronegative. Each CDR3 is given with its conserved first and last residue. Fields, in order: clone size, V gene, J gene, CDR3 length, D gene, CDR3 DNA, CDR3 protein. D genes are given only for firm matches. Expanded clones are given a class, and other clones once, few, many or no size at all.

.	TRBV7-8	TRBJ2-4	16	TRBD2	TGTGCCAGCAGCCCCTCGGGAGGGGGGGCCAAAAACATTCAGTACTTC	CASSPSGGGAKNIQYF
.	TRBV7-9	TRBJ1-6	15	TRBD1	TGTGCCAGCAGCTTAGGGGGACAGGGATATTCACCCCTCCACTTT	CASSLGGQGYSPLHF
.	TRBV28	TRBJ1-2	10	.	TGTGCCAGCTCCGACTATGGCTACACCTTC	CASSDYGYTF
.	TRBV19	TRBJ2-3	15	TRBD1	TGTGCCAGTAACATACAGGGGCTAAGCACAGATACGCAGTATTTT	CASNIQGLSTDTQYF
once	TRBV27	TRBJ2-7	13	.	TGTGCCAGCAGTTTAACGGACAGCTACGAGCAGTACTTC	CASSLTDSYEQYF
.	TRBV19	TRBJ2-3	15	.	TGTGCCAGTAGTATTAGTGCGGCCCCCACAGATACGCAGTATTTT	CASSISAAPTDTQYF
.	TRBV27	TRBJ1-2	12	.	TGTGCCAGCAGTCCCGGGACATATTCGTACACCTTC	CASSPGTYSYTF
.	TRBV4-2	TRBJ1-4	14	.	TGTGCCAGCAGCCCAAGAGGGGGGGCAGGGGAACTGTTTTTT	CASSPRGGAGELFF
few	TRBV7-9	TRBJ2-2	15	TRBD1	TGTGCCAGCAGCGGACAGGGTAGGGGTACCGGGGAGCTGTTTTTT	CASSGQGRGTGELFF
.	TRBV11-3	TRBJ1-1	13	TRBD1	TGTGCCAGCAGCCCCGCGGCAGGGGGTGTAGCTTTCTTT	CASSPAAGGVAFF
.	TRBV4-1	TRBJ1-1	16	.	TGCGCCAGCAGCCAAGAGGATGTCGGGGTTAACACTGAAGCTTTCTTT	CASSQEDVGVNTEAFF
.	TRBV10-3	TRBJ2-3	14	.	TGTGCCATCACCCCAGGGGCTACCACAGATACGCAGTATTTT	CAITPGATTDTQYF
.	TRBV27	TRBJ2-5	16	.	TGTGCCAGCAGTCCTCGGGACGGGGGGCGATTGGAGACCCAGTACTTC	CASSPRDGGRLETQYF
few	TRBV6-5	TRBJ1-2	15	.	TGTGCCAGCAGTTACTCGATTAGGGGCGCGGATGGCTACACCTTC	CASSYSIRGADGYTF
.	TRBV2	TRBJ1-2	13	TRBD1	TGTGCCAGCAGCCGAGGGACAGGCTATGGCTACACCTTC	CASSRGTGYGYTF
.	TRBV5-8	TRBJ2-7	13	.	TGTGCCAGCAGCGCCGGGAGACTCTACGAGCAGTACTTC	CASSAGRLYEQYF